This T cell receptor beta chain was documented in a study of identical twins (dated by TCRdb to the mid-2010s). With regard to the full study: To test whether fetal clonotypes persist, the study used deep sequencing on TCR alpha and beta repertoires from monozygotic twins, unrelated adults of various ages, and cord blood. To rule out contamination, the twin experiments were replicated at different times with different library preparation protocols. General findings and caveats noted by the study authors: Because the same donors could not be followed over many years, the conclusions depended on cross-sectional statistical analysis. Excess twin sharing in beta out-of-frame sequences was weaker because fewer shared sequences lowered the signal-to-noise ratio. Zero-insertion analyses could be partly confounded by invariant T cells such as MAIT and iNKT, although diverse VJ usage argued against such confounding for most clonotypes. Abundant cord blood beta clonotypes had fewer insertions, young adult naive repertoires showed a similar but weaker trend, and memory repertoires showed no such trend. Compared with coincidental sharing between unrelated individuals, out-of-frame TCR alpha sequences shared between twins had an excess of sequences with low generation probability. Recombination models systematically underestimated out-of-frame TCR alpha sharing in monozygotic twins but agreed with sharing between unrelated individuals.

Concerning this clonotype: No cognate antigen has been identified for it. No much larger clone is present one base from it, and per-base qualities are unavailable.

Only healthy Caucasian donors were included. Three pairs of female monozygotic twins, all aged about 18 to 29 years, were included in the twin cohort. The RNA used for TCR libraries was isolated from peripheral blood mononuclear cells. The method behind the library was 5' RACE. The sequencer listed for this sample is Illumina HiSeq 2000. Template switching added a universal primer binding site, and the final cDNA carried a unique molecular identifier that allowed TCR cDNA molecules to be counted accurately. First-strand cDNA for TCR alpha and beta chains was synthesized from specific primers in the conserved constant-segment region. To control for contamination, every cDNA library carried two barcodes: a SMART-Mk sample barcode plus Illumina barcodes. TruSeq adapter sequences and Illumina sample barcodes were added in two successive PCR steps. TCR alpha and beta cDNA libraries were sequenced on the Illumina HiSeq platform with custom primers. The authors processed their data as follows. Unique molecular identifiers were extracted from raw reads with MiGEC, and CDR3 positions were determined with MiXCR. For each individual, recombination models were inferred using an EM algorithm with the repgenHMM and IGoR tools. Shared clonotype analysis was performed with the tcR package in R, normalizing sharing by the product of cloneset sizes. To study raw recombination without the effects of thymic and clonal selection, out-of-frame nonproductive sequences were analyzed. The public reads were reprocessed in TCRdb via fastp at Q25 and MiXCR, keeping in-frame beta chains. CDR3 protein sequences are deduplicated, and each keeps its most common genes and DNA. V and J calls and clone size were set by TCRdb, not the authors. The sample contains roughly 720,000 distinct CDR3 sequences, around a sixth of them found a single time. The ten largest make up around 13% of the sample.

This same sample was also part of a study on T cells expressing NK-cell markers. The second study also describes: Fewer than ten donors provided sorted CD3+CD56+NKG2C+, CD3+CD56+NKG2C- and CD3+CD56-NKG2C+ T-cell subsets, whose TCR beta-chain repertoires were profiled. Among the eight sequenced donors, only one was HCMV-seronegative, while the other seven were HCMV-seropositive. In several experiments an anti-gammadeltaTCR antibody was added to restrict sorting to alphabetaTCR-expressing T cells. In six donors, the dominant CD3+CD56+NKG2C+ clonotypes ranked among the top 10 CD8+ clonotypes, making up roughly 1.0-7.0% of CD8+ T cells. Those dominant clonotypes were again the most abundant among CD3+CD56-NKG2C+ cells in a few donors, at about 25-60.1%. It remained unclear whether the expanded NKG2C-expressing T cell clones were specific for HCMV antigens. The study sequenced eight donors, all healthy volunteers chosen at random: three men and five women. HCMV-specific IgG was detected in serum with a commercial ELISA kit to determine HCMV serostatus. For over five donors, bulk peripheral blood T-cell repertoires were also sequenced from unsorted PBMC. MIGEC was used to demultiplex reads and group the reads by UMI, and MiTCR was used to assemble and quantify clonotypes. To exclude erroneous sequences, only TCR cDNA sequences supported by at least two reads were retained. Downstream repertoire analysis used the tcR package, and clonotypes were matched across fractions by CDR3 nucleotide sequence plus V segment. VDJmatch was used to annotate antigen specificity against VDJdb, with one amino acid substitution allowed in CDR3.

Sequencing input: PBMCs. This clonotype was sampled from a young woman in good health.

The DNA reads TGTGCCAGCTCTACTCGTCGGGACTACCGAGACACCGGGGAGCTGTTTTTT. The translation is CASSTRRDYRDTGELFF. The receptor chain draws on TRBV11-2 and TRBJ2-2; the central 7 bases match TRBD2. Clipping removes 8 bases from V and 3 bases from J, with 15 as the unmatched junction base count. The germline V gene supplies CDR1 SGHAT and CDR2 FQNNGV. CDR3 length: 17 amino acids, cysteine to phenylalanine. Left in the record is the CDR3 DNA by itself, 51 bases read in frame from the first base.